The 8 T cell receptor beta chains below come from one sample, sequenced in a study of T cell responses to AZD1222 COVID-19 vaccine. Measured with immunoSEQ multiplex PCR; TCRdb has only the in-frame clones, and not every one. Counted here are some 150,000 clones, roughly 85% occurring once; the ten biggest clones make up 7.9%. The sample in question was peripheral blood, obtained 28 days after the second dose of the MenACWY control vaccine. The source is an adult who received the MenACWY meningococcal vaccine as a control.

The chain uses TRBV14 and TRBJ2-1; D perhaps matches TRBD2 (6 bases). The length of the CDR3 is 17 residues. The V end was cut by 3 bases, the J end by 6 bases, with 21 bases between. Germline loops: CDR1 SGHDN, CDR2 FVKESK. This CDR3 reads CASSQQGGSRYSNEQFF. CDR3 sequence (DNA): TGTGCCAGCAGCCAGCAGGGAGGTTCGCGGTATAGCAATGAGCAGTTCTTC.

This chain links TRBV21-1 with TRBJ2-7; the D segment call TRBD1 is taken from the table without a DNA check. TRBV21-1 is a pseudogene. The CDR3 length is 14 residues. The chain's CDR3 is CASSPDRNSYEQYV. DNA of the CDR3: TGTGCCAGCAGCCCCGACAGGAACTCCTACGAGCAGTACGTC.

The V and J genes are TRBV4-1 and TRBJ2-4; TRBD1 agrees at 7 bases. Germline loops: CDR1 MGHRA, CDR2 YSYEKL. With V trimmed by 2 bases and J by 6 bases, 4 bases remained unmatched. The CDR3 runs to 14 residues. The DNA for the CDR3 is TGCGCCAGCAGCCAACGGGACAGAGGAAACATTCAGTACTTC. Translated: CASSQRDRGNIQYF.

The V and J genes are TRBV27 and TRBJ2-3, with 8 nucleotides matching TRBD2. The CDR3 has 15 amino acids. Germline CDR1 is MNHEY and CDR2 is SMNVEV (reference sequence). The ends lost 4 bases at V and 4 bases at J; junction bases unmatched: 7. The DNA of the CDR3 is TGTGCCAGCAGTTCGATAGCGGGGATATCAGATACGCAGTATTTT. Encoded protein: CASSSIAGISDTQYF.

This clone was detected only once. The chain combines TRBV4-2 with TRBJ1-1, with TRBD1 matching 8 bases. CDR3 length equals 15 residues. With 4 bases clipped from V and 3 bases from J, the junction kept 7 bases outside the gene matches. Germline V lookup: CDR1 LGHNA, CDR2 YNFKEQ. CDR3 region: CASSRGGTGDTEAFF. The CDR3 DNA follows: TGTGCCAGCAGCCGAGGCGGGACAGGAGACACTGAAGCTTTCTTT.

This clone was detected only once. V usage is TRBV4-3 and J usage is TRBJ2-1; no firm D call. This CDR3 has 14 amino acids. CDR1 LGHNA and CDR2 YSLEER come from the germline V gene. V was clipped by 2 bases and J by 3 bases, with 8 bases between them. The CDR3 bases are TGCGCCAGCAGCCAAACAAGGGTCTACAATGAGCAGTTCTTC. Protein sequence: CASSQTRVYNEQFF.

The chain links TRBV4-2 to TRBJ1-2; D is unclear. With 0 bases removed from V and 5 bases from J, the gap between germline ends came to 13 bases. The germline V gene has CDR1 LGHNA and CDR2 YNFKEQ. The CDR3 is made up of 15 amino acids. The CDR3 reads CASSQERFESYGYTF. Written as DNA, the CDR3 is TGTGCCAGCAGCCAAGAACGGTTTGAGAGTTATGGCTACACCTTC.

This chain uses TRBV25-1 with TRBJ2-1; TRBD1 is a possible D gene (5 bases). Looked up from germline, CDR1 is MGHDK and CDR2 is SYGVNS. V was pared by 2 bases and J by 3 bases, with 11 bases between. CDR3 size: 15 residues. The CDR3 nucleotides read TGTGCCAGCAGTGAACCACACAGGTTCTACAATGAGCAGTTCTTC. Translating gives CASSEPHRFYNEQFF.